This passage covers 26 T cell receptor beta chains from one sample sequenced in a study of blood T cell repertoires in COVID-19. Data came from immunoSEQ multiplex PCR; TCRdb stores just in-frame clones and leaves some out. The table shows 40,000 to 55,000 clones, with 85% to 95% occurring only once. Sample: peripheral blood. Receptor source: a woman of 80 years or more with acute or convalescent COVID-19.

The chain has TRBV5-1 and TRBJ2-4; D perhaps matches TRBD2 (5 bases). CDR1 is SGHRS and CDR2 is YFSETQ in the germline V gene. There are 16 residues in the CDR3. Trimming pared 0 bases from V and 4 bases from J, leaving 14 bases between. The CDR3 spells CASSLDWRSLKNIQYF. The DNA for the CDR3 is TGCGCCAGCAGCTTGGACTGGAGGAGCTTAAAAAACATTCAGTACTTC.

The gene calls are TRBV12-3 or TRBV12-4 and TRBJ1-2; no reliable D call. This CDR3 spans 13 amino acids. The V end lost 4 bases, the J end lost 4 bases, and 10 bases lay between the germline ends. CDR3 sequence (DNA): TGTGCCAGCAGTTCCACTACAATCTATGGCTACACCTTC. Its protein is CASSSTTIYGYTF.

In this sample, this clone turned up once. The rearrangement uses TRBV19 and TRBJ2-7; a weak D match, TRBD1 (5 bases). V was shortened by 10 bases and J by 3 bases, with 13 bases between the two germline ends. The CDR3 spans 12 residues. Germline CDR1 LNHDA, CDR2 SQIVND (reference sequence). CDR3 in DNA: TGTGCCAACCACTCAGGGATCTACGAGCAGTACTTC. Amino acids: CANHSGIYEQYF.

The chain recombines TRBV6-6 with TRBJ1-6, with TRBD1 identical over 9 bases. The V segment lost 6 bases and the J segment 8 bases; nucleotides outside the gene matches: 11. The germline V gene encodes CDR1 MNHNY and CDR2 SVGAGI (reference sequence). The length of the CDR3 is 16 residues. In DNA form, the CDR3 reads TGTGCCAGCAGCCCCACGGGGGGGACAGGGCATTCACCCCTCCACTTT. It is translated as CASSPTGGTGHSPLHF.

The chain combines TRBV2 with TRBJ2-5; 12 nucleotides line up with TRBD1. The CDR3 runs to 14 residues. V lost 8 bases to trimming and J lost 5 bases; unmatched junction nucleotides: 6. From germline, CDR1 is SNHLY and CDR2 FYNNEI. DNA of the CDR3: TGTGCCAGCGCTACCGGGACAGGGGGCGAGACCCAGTACTTC. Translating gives CASATGTGGETQYF. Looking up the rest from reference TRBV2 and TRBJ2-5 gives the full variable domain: EPEVTQTPSHQVTQMGQEVILRCVPISNHLYFYWYRQILGQKVEFLVSFYNNEISEKSEIFDDQFSVERPDGSNFTLKIRSTKLEDSAMYFCASATGTGGETQYFGPGTRLLVL.

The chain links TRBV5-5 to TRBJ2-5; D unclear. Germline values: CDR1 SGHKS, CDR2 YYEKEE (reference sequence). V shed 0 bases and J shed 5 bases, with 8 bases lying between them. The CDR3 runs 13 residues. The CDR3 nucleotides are TGTGCCAGCAGCTTGGACTTTCCGGAGACCCAGTACTTC. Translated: CASSLDFPETQYF.

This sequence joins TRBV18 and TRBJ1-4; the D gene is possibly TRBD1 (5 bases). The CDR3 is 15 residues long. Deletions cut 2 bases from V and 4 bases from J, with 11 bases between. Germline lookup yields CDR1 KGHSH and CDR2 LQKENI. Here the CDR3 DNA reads TGTGCCAGCTCACCAGAAGGGGTCCATAATGAAAAACTGTTTTTT. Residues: CASSPEGVHNEKLFF.

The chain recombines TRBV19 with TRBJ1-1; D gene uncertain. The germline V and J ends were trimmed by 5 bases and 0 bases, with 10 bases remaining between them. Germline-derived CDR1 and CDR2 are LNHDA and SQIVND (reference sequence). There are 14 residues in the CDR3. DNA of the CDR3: TGTGCCAGTAGTCACGAGCTACTGAACACTGAAGCTTTCTTT. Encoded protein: CASSHELLNTEAFF. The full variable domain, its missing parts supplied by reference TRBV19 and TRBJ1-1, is DGGITQSPKYLFRKEGQNVTLSCEQNLNHDAMYWYRQDPGQGLRLIYYSQIVNDFQKGDIAEGYSVSREKKESFPLTVTSAQKNPTAFYLCASSHELLNTEAFFGQGTRLTVV.

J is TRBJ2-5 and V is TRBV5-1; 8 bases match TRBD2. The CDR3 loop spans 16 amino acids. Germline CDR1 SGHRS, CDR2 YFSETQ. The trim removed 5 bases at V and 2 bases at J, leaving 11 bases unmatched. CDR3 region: CASRTSLAGGQETQYF. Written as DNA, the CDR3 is TGCGCCAGCAGAACCAGTCTAGCGGGTGGACAAGAGACCCAGTACTTC.

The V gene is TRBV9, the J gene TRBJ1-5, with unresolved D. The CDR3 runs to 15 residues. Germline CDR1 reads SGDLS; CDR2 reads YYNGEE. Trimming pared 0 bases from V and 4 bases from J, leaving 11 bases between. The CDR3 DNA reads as TGTGCCAGCAGCGTAGCGCCAACTGGTAATCAGCCCCAGCATTTT. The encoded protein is CASSVAPTGNQPQHF. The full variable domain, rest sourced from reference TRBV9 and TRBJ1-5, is DSGVTQTPKHLITATGQRVTLRCSPRSGDLSVYWYQQSLDQGLQFLIQYYNGEERAKGNILERFSAQQFPDLHSELNLSSLELGDSALYFCASSVAPTGNQPQHFGDGTRLSIL.

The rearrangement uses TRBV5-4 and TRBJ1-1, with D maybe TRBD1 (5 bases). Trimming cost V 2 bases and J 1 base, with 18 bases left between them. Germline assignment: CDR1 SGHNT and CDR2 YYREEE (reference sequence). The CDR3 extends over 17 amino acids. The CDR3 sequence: CASSFLAGIARNTEAFF. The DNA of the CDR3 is TGTGCCAGCAGCTTCCTGGCAGGGATAGCTCGGAACACTGAAGCTTTCTTT.

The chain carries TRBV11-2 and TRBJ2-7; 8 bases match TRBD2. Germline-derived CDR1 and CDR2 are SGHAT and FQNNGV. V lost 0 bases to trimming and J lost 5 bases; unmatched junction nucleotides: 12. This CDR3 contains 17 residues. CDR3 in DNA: TGTGCCAGCAGCTTAGATAGAAGGGGGACTAGGATCCACGAGCAGTACTTC. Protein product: CASSLDRRGTRIHEQYF.

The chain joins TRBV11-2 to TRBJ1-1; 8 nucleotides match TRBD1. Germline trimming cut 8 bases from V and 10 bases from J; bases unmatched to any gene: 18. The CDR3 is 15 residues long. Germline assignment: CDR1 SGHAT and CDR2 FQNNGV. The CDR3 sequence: CASALVQGARVIAFF. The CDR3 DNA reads TGTGCCAGCGCCCTTGTCCAGGGGGCAAGAGTAATAGCTTTCTTT.

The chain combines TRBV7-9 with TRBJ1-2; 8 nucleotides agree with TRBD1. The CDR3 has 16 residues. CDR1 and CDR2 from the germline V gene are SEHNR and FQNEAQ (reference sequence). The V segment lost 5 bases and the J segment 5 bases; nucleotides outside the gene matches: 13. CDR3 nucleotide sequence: TGTGCCAGCAGCAACCTTCGGACAGGGATACCATATGGCTACACCTTC. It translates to CASSNLRTGIPYGYTF.

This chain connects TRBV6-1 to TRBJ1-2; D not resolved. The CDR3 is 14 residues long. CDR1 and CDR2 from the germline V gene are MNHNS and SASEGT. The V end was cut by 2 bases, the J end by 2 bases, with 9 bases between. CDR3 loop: CASSESRENYGYTF. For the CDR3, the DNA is TGTGCCAGCAGTGAATCTAGGGAGAACTATGGCTACACCTTC.

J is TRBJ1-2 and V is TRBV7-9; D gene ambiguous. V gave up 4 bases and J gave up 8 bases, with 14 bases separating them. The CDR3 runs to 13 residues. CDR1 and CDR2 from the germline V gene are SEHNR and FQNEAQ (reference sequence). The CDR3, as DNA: TGTGCCAGCAGCTCTCCGACTCCCCAGGGCTACACCTTC. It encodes CASSSPTPQGYTF. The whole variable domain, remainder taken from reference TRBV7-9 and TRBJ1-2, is DTGVSQNPRHKITKRGQNVTFRCDPISEHNRLYWYRQTLGQGPEFLTYFQNEAQLEKSRLLSDRFSAERPKGSFSTLEIQRTEQGDSAMYLCASSSPTPQGYTFGSGTRLTVV.

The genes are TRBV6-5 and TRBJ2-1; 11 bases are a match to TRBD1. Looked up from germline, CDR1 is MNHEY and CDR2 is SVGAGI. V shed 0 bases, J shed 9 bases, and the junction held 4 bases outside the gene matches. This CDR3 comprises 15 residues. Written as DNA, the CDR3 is TGTGCCAGCAGTTACTCCGGACAGGGGGCGGCTGAGCAGTTCTTC. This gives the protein CASSYSGQGAAEQFF.

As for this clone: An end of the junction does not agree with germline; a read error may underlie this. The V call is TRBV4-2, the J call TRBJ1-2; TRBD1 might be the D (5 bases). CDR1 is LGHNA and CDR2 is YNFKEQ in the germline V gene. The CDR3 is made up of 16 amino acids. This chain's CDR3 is CASSQDSGVLNYGHTF. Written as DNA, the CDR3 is TGTGCCAGCAGCCAAGACTCGGGGGTCCTTAACTATGGCCACACCTTC.

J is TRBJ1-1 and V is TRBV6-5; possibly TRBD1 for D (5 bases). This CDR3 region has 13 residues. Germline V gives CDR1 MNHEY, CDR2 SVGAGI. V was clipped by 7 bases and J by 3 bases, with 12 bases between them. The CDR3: CASMGWGDTEAFF. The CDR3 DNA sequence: TGTGCCAGCATGGGGTGGGGGGACACTGAAGCTTTCTTT.

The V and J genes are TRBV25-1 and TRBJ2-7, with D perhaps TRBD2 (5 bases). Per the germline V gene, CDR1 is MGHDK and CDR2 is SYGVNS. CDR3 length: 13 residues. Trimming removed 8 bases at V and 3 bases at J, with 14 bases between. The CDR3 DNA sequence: TGTGCCAGCGCAGGACTGGGTAACTACGAGCAGTACTTC. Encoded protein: CASAGLGNYEQYF.

Here the CDR3 reads CASSYEAGVRTQYF. CDR3 sequence (DNA): TGTGCCAGCAGTTACGAGGCAGGGGTTAGGACCCAGTACTTC. This chain uses TRBV6-6 with TRBJ2-5, with D perhaps TRBD1 (6 bases). Trimming removed 2 bases at V and 7 bases at J, with 14 bases between. The CDR3 spans 14 residues. Germline values: CDR1 MNHNY, CDR2 SVGAGI (reference sequence).

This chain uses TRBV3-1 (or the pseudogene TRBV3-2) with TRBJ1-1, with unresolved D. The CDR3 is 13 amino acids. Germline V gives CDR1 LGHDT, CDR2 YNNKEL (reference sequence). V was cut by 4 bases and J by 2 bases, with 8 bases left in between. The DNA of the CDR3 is TGTGCCAGCAGCCGCCGGTTCAACACTGAAGCTTTCTTT. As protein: CASSRRFNTEAFF.

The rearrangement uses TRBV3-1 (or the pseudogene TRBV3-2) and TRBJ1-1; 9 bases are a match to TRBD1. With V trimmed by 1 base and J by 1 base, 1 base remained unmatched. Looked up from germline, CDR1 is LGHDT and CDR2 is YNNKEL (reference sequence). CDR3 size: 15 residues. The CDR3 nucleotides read TGTGCCAGCAGCCAAGGGGGACAGGGGAACACTGAAGCTTTCTTT. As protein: CASSQGGQGNTEAFF.

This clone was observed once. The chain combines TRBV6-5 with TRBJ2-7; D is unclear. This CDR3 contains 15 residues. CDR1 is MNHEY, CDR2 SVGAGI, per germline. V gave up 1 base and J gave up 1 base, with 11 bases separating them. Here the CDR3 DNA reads TGTGCCAGCAGTTACTACGGAGTCGTTTCCTACGAGCAGTACTTC. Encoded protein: CASSYYGVVSYEQYF.

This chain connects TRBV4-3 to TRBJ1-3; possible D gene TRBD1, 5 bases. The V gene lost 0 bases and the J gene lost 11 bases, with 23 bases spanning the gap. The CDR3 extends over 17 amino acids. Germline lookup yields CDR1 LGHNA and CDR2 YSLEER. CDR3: CASSQDLAAGSRSAIYF. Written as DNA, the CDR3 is TGCGCCAGCAGCCAAGATCTAGCGGCAGGGAGTAGATCGGCCATATATTTT.

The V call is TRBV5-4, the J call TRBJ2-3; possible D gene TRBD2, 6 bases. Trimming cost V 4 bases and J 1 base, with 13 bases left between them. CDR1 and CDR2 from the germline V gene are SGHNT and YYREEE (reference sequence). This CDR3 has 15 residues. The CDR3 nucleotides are TGTGCCAGCAGCACCGGGGAGCGGGGCACAGATACGCAGTATTTT. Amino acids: CASSTGERGTDTQYF.